A single sample gave rise to the 20 T cell receptor beta chains below, sequenced in a study of T cells in Graves' hyperthyroidism and ophthalmopathy. Amplified regions were TCR beta CDR3 sequences from RNA transcripts. Using the HTBI primer set, a first-round RT-PCR was run on the TCR CDR3. TCRdb fed the multiplex PCR reads into MiXCR, producing one record per CDR3 protein. The repertoire consists of 350,000 or so distinct CDR3 sequences, with around 18% occurring once and the leading ten covering 15% to 17%. The material sequenced was blood. These receptors came from a woman in her thirties or forties with Graves' ophthalmopathy.

This sequence joins TRBV30 and TRBJ1-2, with D unclear. CDR1 is GTSNPN, CDR2 SVGIG, per germline (reference sequence). CDR3 length equals 14 residues. V dropped 3 bases and J dropped 6 bases, with 17 bases sitting between them. The CDR3 region is CAWSPSGEGHGYTF. The CDR3 nucleotides read TGTGCCTGGAGCCCCTCCGGGGAGGGCCATGGCTACACCTTC.

This chain links TRBV6-1 with TRBJ2-2, with D uncertain. V shed 4 bases and J shed 7 bases, with 10 bases lying between them. The germline V gene has CDR1 MNHNS and CDR2 SASEGT. The CDR3 runs to 13 residues. The CDR3 here is CASSGNTGGELFF. CDR3 bases: TGTGCCAGCAGTGGAAACACGGGCGGGGAGCTGTTTTTT.

In its sample, this clonotype was seen many times. V and J are TRBV6-1 and TRBJ2-2, with D possibly TRBD1 on 6 matching bases. The CDR3 covers 17 residues. V lost 3 bases, J lost 4 bases, and 18 bases lay in between. The germline CDR1 and CDR2 sequences are MNHNS and SASEGT. CDR3 in amino acids: CASSDESQQGITGELFF. Written as DNA, the CDR3 is TGTGCCAGCAGTGATGAATCTCAGCAGGGGATCACCGGGGAGCTGTTTTTT.

This clonotype has a count of ten or more. The V call is TRBV6-2 or TRBV6-3, the J call TRBJ2-7, with D maybe TRBD1 (5 bases). CDR1 MNHEY and CDR2 SVGEGT come from the germline V gene. Trimming removed 7 bases from V and 3 bases from J, with 13 bases in between. The CDR3 runs 13 residues. DNA for the CDR3: TGTGCCAGCATGGGGCCGACCAACTACGAGCAGTACTTC. Translation gives CASMGPTNYEQYF.

This clonotype was detected many times. The chain's CDR3 is CASSQAGTDYEQYF. Here the CDR3 DNA reads TGTGCCAGCAGCCAAGCCGGGACAGACTACGAGCAGTACTTC. This rearrangement joins TRBV3-1 to TRBJ2-7; 7 bases are a match to TRBD1. V gave up 1 base and J gave up 3 bases; unmatched junction bases: 3. Germline V lookup: CDR1 LGHDT, CDR2 YNNKEL (reference sequence). The CDR3 totals 14 residues.

This clonotype was detected a few times. This CDR3 reads CSARTDANTGELFF. CDR3 nucleotide sequence: TGCAGCGCCAGGACAGATGCGAACACCGGGGAGCTGTTTTTT. The chain links TRBV29-1 to TRBJ2-2; possibly TRBD1 for D (6 bases). The V end lost 7 bases, the J end lost 0 bases, and 12 bases lay between the germline ends. Germline assignment: CDR1 SQVTM and CDR2 ANQGSEA. There are 14 residues in the CDR3.

This clonotype was seen repeatedly, ten times or more. The J gene is TRBJ2-5, the V gene TRBV29-1; 13 positions match TRBD2. The CDR3 has 14 amino acids. Germline V CDR1 and CDR2: SQVTM, ANQGSEA. The junction had 5 bases not matched to a gene; V was cut back by 8 bases and J by 2 bases. CDR3 sequence: CSTLGLAGQETQYF. In DNA form, the CDR3 reads TGCAGCACCCTGGGACTAGCGGGACAAGAGACCCAGTACTTC.

This clonotype was observed many times. V and J are TRBV27 and TRBJ1-5; TRBD1 agrees at 10 bases. V trimming: 6 bases; J trimming: 5 bases; junction bases outside the gene matches: 7. The CDR3 extends over 15 amino acids. Germline loops: CDR1 MNHEY, CDR2 SMNVEV (reference sequence). In nucleotides, the CDR3 is TGTGCCAGCAGGTCGGGACAGGGGTATTATCAGCCCCAGCATTTT. Protein sequence: CASRSGQGYYQPQHF.

This clonotype was observed many times. This chain connects TRBV2 to TRBJ2-4, with a weak D call TRBD2 (7 bases). Germline assignment: CDR1 SNHLY and CDR2 FYNNEI. V dropped 1 base and J dropped 1 base, with 11 bases sitting between them. The CDR3 is made up of 16 amino acids. The CDR3 DNA follows: TGTGCCAGCAGTGAAGAGGGGGGGGGCGCCAAAAACATTCAGTACTTC. Protein sequence: CASSEEGGGAKNIQYF.

Ten or more counts support this clonotype. For the CDR3, the DNA is TGCGCCAGCATGATGGGACAGGGGCTAATTGGCTACACCTTC. Amino acid sequence: CASMMGQGLIGYTF. The chain has TRBV10-1 and TRBJ1-2; 10 positions agree with TRBD1. This CDR3 is 14 amino acids long. With 7 bases clipped from V and 7 bases from J, the junction kept 9 bases outside the gene matches. CDR1 and CDR2 (germline): WNHNN, SYGVQD (reference sequence).

At least ten counts were recorded for this clonotype. The rearrangement joins TRBV14 to TRBJ2-5; the D gene is possibly TRBD1 (7 bases). V lost 5 bases and J 5 bases, leaving 18 bases between the germline ends. The germline CDR1 and CDR2 sequences are SGHDN and FVKESK. This CDR3 spans 15 amino acids. CDR3: CASSMDRSRGETQYF. CDR3 nucleotides: TGTGCCAGCAGCATGGACAGGTCCCGGGGGGAGACCCAGTACTTC.

Worth noting for this clonotype: This could be a read error, since a much larger clone is one nucleotide away. V is TRBV4-3 and J is TRBJ1-3; D gene ambiguous. The V and J ends lost 1 base and 0 bases respectively, with 7 bases between them. Looked up from germline, CDR1 is LGHNA and CDR2 is YSLEER. There are 15 residues in the CDR3. In nucleotides, the CDR3 is TGCGCCAGCAGCCAAGTTGGAGGCTCTGGAAACACCATATATTTT. As protein: CASSQVGGSGNTIYF.

This clonotype was found many times. The V and J genes are TRBV7-6 and TRBJ2-5; D may be TRBD2 (5 bases). In germline, CDR1 is SGHVS, CDR2 FNYEAQ. The length of the CDR3 is 15 residues. The germline V and J ends were trimmed by 1 base and 7 bases, with 16 bases remaining between them. The CDR3 sequence is CASSLDWIASGTQYF. Here the CDR3 DNA reads TGTGCCAGCAGCTTAGATTGGATAGCGTCGGGGACCCAGTACTTC.

This clonotype was seen repeatedly, ten times or more. The chain recombines TRBV28 with TRBJ2-5; a possible D gene is TRBD1 (6 bases). Per germline, CDR1 MDHEN and CDR2 SYDVKM. This CDR3 is built from 13 residues. Trimming removed 7 bases at V and 4 bases at J, with 13 bases between. The CDR3 is CASNFFRGETQYF. Written as DNA, the CDR3 is TGTGCCAGCAATTTTTTCAGGGGAGAGACCCAGTACTTC.

This clonotype was detected ten times or more. The chain recombines TRBV25-1 with TRBJ1-1; possibly TRBD1 for D (6 bases). The germline V gene encodes CDR1 MGHDK and CDR2 SYGVNS. V lost 6 bases and J 1 base, leaving 9 bases between the germline ends. The CDR3 contains 13 residues. The CDR3 nucleotides are TGTGCCAGCAGACCGGGACAGAACACTGAAGCTTTCTTT. Its translation is CASRPGQNTEAFF.

This clonotype was seen repeatedly, ten times or more. This rearrangement joins TRBV25-1 to TRBJ1-5; no clear D gene. CDR1 and CDR2 (germline): MGHDK, SYGVNS. Between the trimmed V and J ends, which lost 6 bases and 1 base, there was a span of 7 bases. This CDR3 region has 13 residues. CDR3 sequence reads: CASRGMSNQPQHF. CDR3 sequence (DNA): TGTGCCAGCAGGGGGATGAGCAATCAGCCCCAGCATTTT.

CDR3 nucleotides: TGTGCCAGCAGAAGGGGACAAGGGGAGCTGTTTTTT. This gives the protein CASRRGQGELFF. The chain employs TRBV6-1 and TRBJ2-2; maybe TRBD1 (6 bases). Deletions cut 6 bases from V and 8 bases from J, with 10 bases between. Per germline, CDR1 MNHNS and CDR2 SASEGT. This CDR3 contains 12 residues.

This clonotype was picked up many times. The rearrangement joins TRBV7-2 to TRBJ2-7, with TRBD2 identical over 10 bases. CDR1 is SGHTA, CDR2 FQGNSA, per germline. Unmatched junction bases numbered 9, after V lost 5 bases and J lost 5 bases. CDR3 length: 15 amino acids. The CDR3 DNA is TGTGCCAGCAGCCGGAGCGGGAGGGCCGGGAACGAGCAGTACTTC. This gives the protein CASSRSGRAGNEQYF.

Many counts were recorded for this clonotype. The CDR3 DNA reads TGTGCCAGCAGCTTTCAGCCCACAGCGACCGGGGAGCTGTTTTTT. Its protein product is CASSFQPTATGELFF. The rearrangement joins TRBV11-2 to TRBJ2-2; D unresolved. Per germline, CDR1 SGHAT and CDR2 FQNNGV. The CDR3 spans 15 residues. Trimming shortened V by 3 bases and J by 5 bases, and 13 bases separated the two germline ends.

This clonotype showed up many times. The gene calls are TRBV2 and TRBJ1-5, with 11 positions matching TRBD1. Germline values: CDR1 SNHLY, CDR2 FYNNEI. The CDR3 contains 14 residues. The V and J ends lost 6 bases and 6 bases, in that order; junction bases with no gene match: 4. The CDR3 region is CASRGTGGGQPQHF. For the CDR3, the DNA is TGTGCCAGCAGAGGGACAGGGGGAGGTCAGCCCCAGCATTTT.